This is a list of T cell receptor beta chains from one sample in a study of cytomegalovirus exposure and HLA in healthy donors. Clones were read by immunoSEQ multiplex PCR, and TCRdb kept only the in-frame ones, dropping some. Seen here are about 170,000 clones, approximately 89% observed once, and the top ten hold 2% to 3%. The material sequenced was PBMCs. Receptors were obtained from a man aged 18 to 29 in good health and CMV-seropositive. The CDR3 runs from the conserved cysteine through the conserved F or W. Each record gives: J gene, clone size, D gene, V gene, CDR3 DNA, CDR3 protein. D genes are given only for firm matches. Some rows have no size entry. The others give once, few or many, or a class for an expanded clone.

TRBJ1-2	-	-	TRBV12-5	TGTGCTAGTACGGGTGAGGCTGGCTACACCTTC	CASTGEAGYTF
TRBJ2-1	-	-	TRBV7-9	TGTGCATCTACACTCTCTAGCAAGTCCTACAATGAGCAGTTCTTC	CASTLSSKSYNEQFF
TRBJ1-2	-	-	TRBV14	TGTGCCAGCAGCCAAGATGAAGACAGACGTCTTAACTATGGCTACACCTTC	CASSQDEDRRLNYGYTF
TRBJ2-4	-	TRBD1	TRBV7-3	TGTGCCAGCAGCGAAAAGGGCGGCAGGGGGGCCAAAAACATTCAGTACTTC	CASSEKGGRGAKNIQYF
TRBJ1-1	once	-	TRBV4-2	TGTGCCAGCAGCCAAGTGGAGGTGAACACTGAAGCTTTCTTT	CASSQVEVNTEAFF
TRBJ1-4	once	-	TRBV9	TGTGCCAGCAGCGCCGGGGGGGGCGTGGGTGAAAAACTGTTTTTT	CASSAGGGVGEKLFF
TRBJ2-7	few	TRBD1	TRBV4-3	TGCGCCAGCAGCCAAACGGACAGGCGAGGATTGTACGAGCAGTACTTC	CASSQTDRRGLYEQYF
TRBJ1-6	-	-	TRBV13	TGTGCCAGCAGCCCTACTCGGGATTCACCCCTCCACTTT	CASSPTRDSPLHF
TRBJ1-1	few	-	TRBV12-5	TGTGCTAGTGGTTTACGAGAACACACTGAAGCTTTCTTT	CASGLREHTEAFF
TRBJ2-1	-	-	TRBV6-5	TGTGCCAGCAGATGGACGTTAGCGGACAATGAGCAGTTCTTC	CASRWTLADNEQFF
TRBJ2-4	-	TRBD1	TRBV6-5	TGTGCCAGCAGTACAGGGGGCTGGGACATTCAGTACTTC	CASSTGGWDIQYF
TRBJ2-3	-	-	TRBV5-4	TGTGCCAGCAGCTTCGGCGACAACTCACAGATACCGTCGCAGTATTTT	CASSFGDNSQIPSQYF
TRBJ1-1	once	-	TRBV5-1	TGCGCCAGCAGCTTGAACGCAGGGTCCACTGAAGCTTTCTTT	CASSLNAGSTEAFF
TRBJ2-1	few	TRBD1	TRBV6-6	TGTGCCAGCAGTCATCCCTTGGACAGGGACAATAATGAGCAGTTCTTC	CASSHPLDRDNNEQFF
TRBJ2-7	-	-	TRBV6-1	TGTGCCAGCCCAGGGGCAGGGGCCTACGAGCAGTACTTC	CASPGAGAYEQYF
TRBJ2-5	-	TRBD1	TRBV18	TGTGCCAGCTCCCCAACAGGGGGAGAAGAGACCCAGTACTTC	CASSPTGGEETQYF
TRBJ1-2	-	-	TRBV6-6	TGTGCCAGCAGGAATAGGGGATATGGCTACACCTTC	CASRNRGYGYTF
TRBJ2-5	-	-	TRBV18	TGTGCCAGCTCACCACCTTCCGGACGGGGTTACTTCCAGACCCAGTACTTC	CASSPPSGRGYFQTQYF